The clone carrying this TCR beta chain has a count of ten or more. Deletions cut 3 bases from V and 1 base from J, with 14 bases between. The CDR3 totals 15 residues. Germline CDR1 reads SQVTM; CDR2 reads ANQGSEA. The data belong to a study of T cells in Graves' hyperthyroidism and ophthalmopathy. Authors of the study amplified TCR beta CDR3 regions from RNA transcripts. Using the HTBI primer set, a first-round RT-PCR was run on the TCR CDR3. TCRdb analysed the multiplex PCR reads with MiXCR anew, one entry per CDR3 protein. The sample holds around 300,000 distinct CDR3 sequences, about 14% seen once. V usage is TRBV29-1 and J usage is TRBJ2-3; D might be TRBD1 (5 bases). The specimen sequenced was blood. This TCR came from a woman aged 25 to 45 with Graves' hyperthyroidism that later progressed to Graves' ophthalmopathy. CDR3 loop: CSVDKQGLGTDTQYF. The CDR3 nucleotides read TGCAGCGTTGATAAGCAGGGCTTGGGCACAGATACGCAGTATTTT.